Listed below are T cell receptor beta chains from one sample, sequenced in a study of CXCR3-negative and CXCR3-positive naive CD8 T cells. TCRdb processed the 5' RACE reads again and assigns one entry to each CDR3 protein, with no DNA. The specimen's table records about 130,000 distinct CDR3 sequences. Sequencing was carried out using naive CXCR3+ CD8+ T cells from blood. These TCRs come from a human donor in good health. Some clones in this sample may be carry-over from other donors' samples. CDR3s include the opening cysteine and the closing phenylalanine or tryptophan.

>TRBJ1-1|TRBV19
CASSISENTEAFF
>TRBJ1-6|TRBV20-1
CSARDMAGDNSPLHF
>TRBJ2-7|TRBV12-3/TRBV12-4
CASTTVNSYEQYF
>TRBJ2-1|TRBV2
CASSDPRGDSSYNEQFF
>TRBJ2-5|TRBV20-1
CSARDDDGSSFWTQYF
>TRBJ1-6|TRBV9
CASSAGHILHF
>TRBJ2-1|TRBV12-3/TRBV12-4
CASSLPIGTSNEQFF
>TRBJ1-1|TRBV7-3
CASSLTVGFGTEAFF
>TRBJ2-1|TRBV7-2
CASSPSGLASYNEQFF
>TRBJ2-1|TRBV19
CASSIDLNEQFF
>TRBJ1-1|TRBV28
CASSLPGYFPRNTEAFF
>TRBJ2-7|TRBV5-3
CARSFWGGPEGGGTYEQYF
>TRBJ1-5|TRBV15
CATSSEGQPQHF
>TRBJ2-7|TRBV27
CASSSPIGYEQYF
>TRBJ1-1|TRBV25-1
CASSEAGQGAFTEAFF
>TRBJ2-3|TRBV29-1
CSVRGDQTTDTQYF
>TRBJ1-1|TRBV20-1
CSARGLDTSNTEAFF
>TRBJ2-7|TRBV4-1
CASSPSASGDYEQYF
>TRBJ2-7|TRBV4-3
CASSQGTGVYEQYF
>TRBJ2-5|TRBV12-3/TRBV12-4
CASSFSFENQETQYF
>TRBJ1-1|TRBV4-2
CASSQDAAEAFF
>TRBJ1-1|TRBV7-3
CASSLIRPRLNTEAFF
>TRBJ2-2|TRBV7-2
CASSLEGWNTGELFF
>TRBJ2-3|TRBV12-3/TRBV12-4
CASGLGLRADTQYF
>TRBJ2-7|TRBV11-3
CASSLSSGNEQYF
>TRBJ2-1|TRBV20-1
CSAPGDSSNEQFF
>TRBJ2-7|TRBV7-9
CASSPFSPYEQYF
>TRBJ1-5|TRBV28
CASSRTAYNQPQHF
>TRBJ2-1|TRBV5-1
CASSLVSAATNNEQFF
>TRBJ1-1|TRBV29-1
CSFYLMNTEAFF
>TRBJ2-2|TRBV24-1
CATSDPSGRAYPFNPNTGELFF
>TRBJ2-7|TRBV20-1
CSARDSRDYEQYF
>TRBJ1-1|TRBV27
CASTTKGTLNTVAFF
>TRBJ2-3|TRBV25-1
CASSEGGPGQVEVPQYF
>TRBJ2-7|TRBV12-3/TRBV12-4
CASNQGLAGEQYF
>TRBJ2-1|TRBV4-1
CASSQDPTSGYYNEQFF
>TRBJ2-7|TRBV6-1
CASKRAGYSYEQYF
>TRBJ2-1|TRBV15
CATSRGLSEFTYNEQFF
>TRBJ2-3|TRBV7-3
CASSSSFSATDTQYF
>TRBJ2-1|TRBV12-3/TRBV12-4
CASSASLTSGARGEQFF
>TRBJ2-7|TRBV3-1
CASSPARMSSYEQYF
>TRBJ2-6|TRBV29-1
CSAIVVRFGANVLTF